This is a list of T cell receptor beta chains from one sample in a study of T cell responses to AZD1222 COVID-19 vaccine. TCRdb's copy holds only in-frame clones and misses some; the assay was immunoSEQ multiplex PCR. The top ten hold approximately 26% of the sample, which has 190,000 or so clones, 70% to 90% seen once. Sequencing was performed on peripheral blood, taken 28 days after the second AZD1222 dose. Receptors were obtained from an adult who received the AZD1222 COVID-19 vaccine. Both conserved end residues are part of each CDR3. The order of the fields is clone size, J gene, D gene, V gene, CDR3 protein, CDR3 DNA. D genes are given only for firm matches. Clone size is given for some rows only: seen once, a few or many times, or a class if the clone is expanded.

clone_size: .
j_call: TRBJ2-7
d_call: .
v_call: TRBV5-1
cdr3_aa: CASSLEGPSLEQYF
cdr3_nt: TGCGCCAGCAGCCTGGAGGGGCCTAGTTTAGAGCAGTACTTC

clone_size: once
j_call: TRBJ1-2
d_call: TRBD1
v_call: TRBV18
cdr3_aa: CASSMDRGVSYGYTF
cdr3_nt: TGTGCCAGCTCAATGGACAGGGGCGTAAGCTATGGCTACACCTTC

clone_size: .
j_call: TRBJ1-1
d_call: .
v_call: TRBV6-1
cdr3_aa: CASSDLWGGETEAFF
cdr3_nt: TGTGCCAGCAGTGACCTTTGGGGGGGCGAGACTGAAGCTTTCTTT

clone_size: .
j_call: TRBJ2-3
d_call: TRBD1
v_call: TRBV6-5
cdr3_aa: CASRPSSGGRGSQYF
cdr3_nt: TGTGCCAGCAGACCATCCTCAGGGGGCCGGGGATCGCAGTATTTT

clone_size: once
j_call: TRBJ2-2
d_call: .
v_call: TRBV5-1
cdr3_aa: CASSLAVSNTGELFF
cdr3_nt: TGCGCCAGCAGCTTAGCGGTCTCGAACACCGGGGAGCTGTTTTTT

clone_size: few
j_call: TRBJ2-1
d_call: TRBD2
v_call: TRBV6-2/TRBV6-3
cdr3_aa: CASSLLSGSSYNEQFF
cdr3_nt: TGTGCCAGCAGTCTCCTTAGCGGGAGCTCCTACAATGAGCAGTTCTTC

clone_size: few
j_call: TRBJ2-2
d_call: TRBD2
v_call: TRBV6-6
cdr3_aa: CASSWTSGNTGELFF
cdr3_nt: TGTGCCAGCAGTTGGACTAGCGGGAACACCGGGGAGCTGTTTTTT

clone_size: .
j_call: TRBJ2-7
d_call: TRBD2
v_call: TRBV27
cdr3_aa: CASRGSGRTYEQYF
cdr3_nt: TGTGCCAGCAGGGGTAGCGGGAGGACCTACGAGCAGTACTTC

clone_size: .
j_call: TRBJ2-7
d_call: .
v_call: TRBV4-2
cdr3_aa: CASSQGADSPYEQYF
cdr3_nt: TGTGCCAGCAGCCAAGGTGCTGACAGCCCCTACGAGCAGTACTTC

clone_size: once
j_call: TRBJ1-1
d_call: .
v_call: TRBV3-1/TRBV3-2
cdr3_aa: CASSQDIGAFF
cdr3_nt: TGTGCCAGCAGCCAAGATATTGGAGCTTTCTTT

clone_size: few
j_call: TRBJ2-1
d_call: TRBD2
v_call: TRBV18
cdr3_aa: CASSHRLAGGIDEQFF
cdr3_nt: TGTGCCAGCTCACATAGACTAGCGGGAGGGATCGATGAGCAGTTCTTC

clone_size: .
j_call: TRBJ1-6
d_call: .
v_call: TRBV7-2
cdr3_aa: CASSLDLAASYNSPLHF
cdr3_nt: TGTGCCAGCAGCTTAGATTTGGCAGCAAGCTATAATTCACCCCTCCACTTT

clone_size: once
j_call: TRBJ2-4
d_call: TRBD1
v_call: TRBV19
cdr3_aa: CASSIVGTGYNIQYF
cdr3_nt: TGTGCCAGTAGTATAGTAGGGACAGGTTATAACATTCAGTACTTC

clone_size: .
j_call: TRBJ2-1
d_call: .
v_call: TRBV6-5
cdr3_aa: CASRDRISYNEQFF
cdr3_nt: TGTGCCAGCAGGGACAGAATTTCCTACAATGAGCAGTTCTTC

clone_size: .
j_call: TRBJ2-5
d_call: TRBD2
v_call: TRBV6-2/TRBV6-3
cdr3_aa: CASSGLAVQETQYF
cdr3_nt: TGTGCCAGCAGTGGCCTAGCGGTACAAGAGACCCAGTACTTC